This T cell receptor (beta chain) emerged from a study of blood T cell repertoires in COVID-19. Study details: The study drew acute and convalescent COVID-19 samples from the United States, Italy and Spain.

V shed 0 bases and J shed 4 bases, with 19 bases lying between them. From germline, CDR1 is SGHDT and CDR2 YYEEEE. The CDR3 loop spans 17 amino acids. Only in-frame clones appear in the TCRdb table, and some are missing; sequencing was by immunoSEQ multiplex PCR. Among about 69,000 clones listed, approximately 80% were seen once. This TCR was recovered from a man in his fifties or sixties with COVID-19, enrolled during active disease. The V and J genes are TRBV5-6 and TRBJ1-1, with D unclear. Sequenced: peripheral blood. The chain's CDR3 is CASSLGLGNQPSTEAFF. The CDR3 nucleotides read TGTGCCAGCAGCTTGGGGCTGGGCAACCAACCCTCCACTGAAGCTTTCTTT.